This T cell receptor beta chain was sequenced in a study of blood T cell repertoires in COVID-19. This table comes from immunoSEQ multiplex PCR, and its TCRdb copy is limited to in-frame clones, with some not included. The sample contains about 310,000 clones, approximately 90% of which appear only once. Before being deemed recovered, Cohort 3 donors had two negative PCRs, clearance, or symptom resolution. The germline V gene encodes CDR1 SGHNT and CDR2 YENEEA. V shed 1 base and J shed 3 bases, with 12 bases lying between them. This CDR3 is built from 16 residues. This TCR derives from a woman in her thirties or forties who had recovered from COVID-19. This chain links TRBV11-3 with TRBJ2-2; D may be TRBD2 (6 bases). Source material: PBMCs or T cells enriched from blood (not recorded which). This chain's CDR3 is CASSLGLGGHTGELFF. The DNA of the CDR3 is TGTGCCAGCAGCTTAGGTCTGGGGGGTCACACCGGGGAGCTGTTTTTT. Together with reference TRBV11-3 and TRBJ2-2, the CDR3 gives the full variable domain: EAGVVQSPRYKIIEKKQPVAFWCNPISGHNTLYWYLQNLGQGPELLIRYENEEAVDDSQLPKDRFSAERLKGVDSTLKIQPAELGDSAVYLCASSLGLGGHTGELFFGEGSRLTVL.